This TCR beta chain was retrieved from a study of radiation and T cells in renal cell carcinoma. Study observations and caveats: Pretreatment tumor biopsies were lacking, so baseline clonotypes are unknown. From baseline, blood top tumor clonotypes peaked at 2 weeks post-radiation.

On this clone itself: No antigen is known for it.

Trimming removed 3 bases from V and 4 bases from J, with 10 bases in between. The CDR3 spans 15 residues. The germline CDR1 and CDR2 sequences are MNHEY and SMNVEV (reference sequence). Repertoires were generated with immunoSEQ multiplex PCR, while TCRdb's copy carries only in-frame clones and drops some. The sample consists of 70,000 to 100,000 clones, 82% of them appearing once. The sample's time point: baseline pretreatment blood. Treatment of the sample: 15 Gy SBRT to primary tumor, nephrectomy 4 weeks later. Blood was sampled at baseline, 2 weeks and 4 weeks after SBRT. This renal cell carcinoma was of the clear cell type.

This chain joins TRBV27 and TRBJ2-6; D gene uncertain. The TCR was taken from a man aged 55 to 69 with renal cell carcinoma. Material: blood, obtained from a patient whose treatment included radiotherapy and nephrectomy. For the CDR3, the DNA is TGTGCCAGCAGTTTTGGCTGGGCCGGGGCCAACGTCCTGACTTTC. Translated, it gives CASSFGWAGANVLTF. The full variable domain, rest sourced from reference TRBV27 and TRBJ2-6, is EAQVTQNPRYLITVTGKKLTVTCSQNMNHEYMSWYRQDPGLGLRQIYYSMNVEVTDKGDVPEGYKVSRKEKRNFPLILESPSPNQTSLYFCASSFGWAGANVLTFGAGSRLTVL.